The source of this TCR beta chain is a study of blood T cell repertoires in COVID-19. The overall study: Both acute and convalescent COVID-19 samples were obtained from the United States, Italy and Spain. T cells, B-cell-depleted T cells, or PBMCs supplied cDNA or gDNA.

Assay used: immunoSEQ multiplex PCR; TCRdb lists only in-frame clones, some missing. The sample consists of some 4,000 clones, about nine tenths of them appearing once. CDR1 and CDR2 from the germline V gene are LNHDA and SQIVND (reference sequence). With 4 bases clipped from V and 4 bases from J, the junction kept 8 bases outside the gene matches. The CDR3 extends over 15 amino acids. The count of this clone is one. V is TRBV19 and J is TRBJ2-7, with TRBD1 matching over 9 bases. The receptor's source is a woman in her seventies with active COVID-19. Source material: peripheral blood. This CDR3 is CASSTRDRAQYEQYF. CDR3 nucleotides: TGTGCCAGTAGTACCCGGGACAGGGCACAATACGAGCAGTACTTC.